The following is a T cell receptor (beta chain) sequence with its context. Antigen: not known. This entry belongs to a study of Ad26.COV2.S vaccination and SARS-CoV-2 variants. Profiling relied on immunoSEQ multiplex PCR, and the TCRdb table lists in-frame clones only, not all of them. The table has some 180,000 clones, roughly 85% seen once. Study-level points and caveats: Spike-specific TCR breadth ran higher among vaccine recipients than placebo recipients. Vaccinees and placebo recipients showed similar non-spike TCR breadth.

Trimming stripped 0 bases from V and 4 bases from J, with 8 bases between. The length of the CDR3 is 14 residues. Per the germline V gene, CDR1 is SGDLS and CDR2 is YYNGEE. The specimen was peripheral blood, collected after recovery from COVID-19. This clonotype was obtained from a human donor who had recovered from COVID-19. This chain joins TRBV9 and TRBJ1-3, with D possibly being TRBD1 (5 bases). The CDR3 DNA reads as TGTGCCAGCAGCGTAGGAGGGGCCGGAAACACCATATATTTT. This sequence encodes CASSVGGAGNTIYF.